The 13 T cell receptor beta chains presented below share a single source sample, sequenced in a study of blood T cell repertoires in COVID-19. Method: immunoSEQ multiplex PCR; TCRdb's copy keeps in-frame clones and lacks some. Among around 120,000 clones listed, roughly 89% were seen once. The sample was peripheral blood. These receptors originate from an older woman with COVID-19, enrolled during active disease.

The chain links TRBV3-1 (or the pseudogene TRBV3-2) to TRBJ1-5; D not certain. The length of the CDR3 is 15 residues. Germline CDR1 LGHDT, CDR2 YNNKEL (reference sequence). Trimming removed 1 base from V and 1 base from J, with 8 bases in between. CDR3 sequence (DNA): TGTGCCAGCAGCCAAGGGTCAGGAAGCAATCAGCCCCAGCATTTT. This gives the protein CASSQGSGSNQPQHF.

This clone was counted a few times. The gene calls are TRBV10-3 and TRBJ1-2, with a tentative D call TRBD1 (6 bases). The CDR3 extends over 14 amino acids. From germline, CDR1 is ENHRY and CDR2 SYGVKD. V lost 3 bases and J lost 1, with 9 bases in between. CDR3 DNA: TGTGCCATCAGTGACCCGACAGGTAACTATGGCTACACCTTC. This translates into CAISDPTGNYGYTF.

The V gene is TRBV5-1, the J gene TRBJ1-2, with 7 bases matching TRBD1. The CDR3 spans 16 residues. Germline V lookup: CDR1 SGHRS, CDR2 YFSETQ. The junction had 9 bases not matched to a gene; V was cut back by 4 bases and J by 0 bases. The CDR3 nucleotides are TGCGCCAGCAGCCCCGGGACAGCGGAAGCTAACTATGGCTACACCTTC. Amino acid sequence: CASSPGTAEANYGYTF.

This chain links TRBV5-1 with TRBJ1-4, with D maybe TRBD1 (5 bases). This CDR3 region has 16 residues. The V end lost 5 bases, the J end lost 3 bases, and 17 bases lay between the germline ends. Germline-derived CDR1 and CDR2 are SGHRS and YFSETQ. CDR3 sequence (DNA): TGCGCCAGCAGTCAGGGCAGGTTACGGGCTAATGAAAAACTGTTTTTT. Translating gives CASSQGRLRANEKLFF.

The V and J genes are TRBV9 and TRBJ2-5, with 7 bases identical to TRBD2. CDR3 length equals 14 residues. J was trimmed by 7 bases and V by 0 bases; bases with no gene match: 6. CDR1 and CDR2 from the germline V gene are SGDLS and YYNGEE. CDR3 nucleotide sequence: TGTGCCAGCAGCGTAGAGGGCAGGGAGGGGACCCAGTACTTC. Its protein is CASSVEGREGTQYF.

This clone was seen only once. The J gene is TRBJ1-1, the V gene TRBV6-5, with TRBD1 matching 10 bases. The CDR3 totals 15 residues. Trimming removed 6 bases from V and 3 bases from J; junction bases left unmatched: 7. Looked up from germline, CDR1 is MNHEY and CDR2 is SVGAGI. The CDR3 reads CASRRQGAGDTEAFF. The CDR3 DNA reads TGTGCCAGCAGGCGACAGGGGGCAGGTGACACTGAAGCTTTCTTT.

This clone was picked up a small number of times. The chain combines TRBV7-3 with TRBJ1-1; D uncertain. From germline, CDR1 is SGHTA and CDR2 FQGTGA. V dropped 5 bases and J dropped 1 base, with 8 bases sitting between them. The CDR3 has 13 residues. The CDR3 here is CASSTTRNTEAFF. The CDR3 nucleotides are TGTGCCAGCAGCACGACAAGGAACACTGAAGCTTTCTTT. The whole variable domain, remainder taken from reference TRBV7-3 and TRBJ1-1, is GAGVSQTPSNKVTEKGKYVELRCDPISGHTALYWYRQSLGQGPEFLIYFQGTGAADDSGLPNDRFFAVRPEGSVSTLKIQRTERGDSAVYLCASSTTRNTEAFFGQGTRLTVV.

The chain has TRBV5-8 and TRBJ2-7; a weak D match, TRBD2 (6 bases). The CDR3 runs to 14 residues. The V gene lost 6 bases and the J gene lost 2 bases, with 15 bases spanning the gap. The germline V gene encodes CDR1 SGHTS and CDR2 YDEGEE. CDR3 sequence reads: CASIGGYRAYEQYF. CDR3 coding DNA: TGTGCCAGCATCGGGGGATATCGCGCCTACGAGCAGTACTTC. Drawing the rest from reference TRBV5-8 and TRBJ2-7, the complete variable domain is EAGVTQSPTHLIKTRGQQATLRCSPISGHTSVYWYQQALGLGLQFLLWYDEGEERNRGNFPPRFSGRQFPNYSSELNVNALELEDSALYLCASIGGYRAYEQYFGPGTRLTVT.

The chain combines TRBV7-9 with TRBJ2-7, with D maybe TRBD1 (5 bases). Trimming left V 0 bases short and J 2 bases short, with 5 bases between. The germline V gene has CDR1 SEHNR and CDR2 FQNEAQ (reference sequence). The CDR3 contains 13 residues. The CDR3 here is CASSLAGAYEQYF. The CDR3 region has the DNA TGTGCCAGCAGCTTAGCAGGGGCCTACGAGCAGTACTTC.

This clone was counted a single time. The rearrangement joins TRBV7-9 to TRBJ2-1, with 8 bases identical to TRBD1. The length of the CDR3 is 14 residues. After removal of 5 bases from V and 5 bases from J, the junction contained 5 bases not matched to a gene. The germline CDR1 and CDR2 sequences are SEHNR and FQNEAQ (reference sequence). CDR3 residues: CASSPWTGNNEQFF. In DNA form, the CDR3 reads TGTGCCAGCAGCCCGTGGACAGGGAACAATGAGCAGTTCTTC.

The chain links TRBV19 to TRBJ1-1, with D possibly TRBD1 on 5 matching bases. The CDR3 loop spans 12 amino acids. V lost 3 bases, J lost 5 bases, and 7 bases lay in between. Germline CDR1 LNHDA, CDR2 SQIVND (reference sequence). CDR3 sequence: CASSIQGTEAFF. CDR3 coding DNA: TGTGCCAGTAGTATCCAGGGTACTGAAGCTTTCTTT.

V usage is TRBV21-1 and J usage is TRBJ2-1; TRBD1 is the table's D call, not checked against the DNA. TRBV21-1 is assigned pseudogene status. The CDR3 loop spans 14 amino acids. CDR3 loop: CASNPGQNDNEQFF. The CDR3 nucleotides are TGTGCCAGCAACCCGGGACAGAACGACAATGAGCAGTTCTTC.

The J gene is TRBJ1-1, the V gene TRBV6-6, with D uncertain. Trimming pared 11 bases from V and 4 bases from J, leaving 20 bases between. This CDR3 is built from 14 residues. Germline-derived CDR1 and CDR2 are MNHNY and SVGAGI (reference sequence). The CDR3 is CAGLKWGSSTEAFF. CDR3 sequence (DNA): TGTGCCGGACTGAAGTGGGGATCTTCCACTGAAGCTTTCTTT.